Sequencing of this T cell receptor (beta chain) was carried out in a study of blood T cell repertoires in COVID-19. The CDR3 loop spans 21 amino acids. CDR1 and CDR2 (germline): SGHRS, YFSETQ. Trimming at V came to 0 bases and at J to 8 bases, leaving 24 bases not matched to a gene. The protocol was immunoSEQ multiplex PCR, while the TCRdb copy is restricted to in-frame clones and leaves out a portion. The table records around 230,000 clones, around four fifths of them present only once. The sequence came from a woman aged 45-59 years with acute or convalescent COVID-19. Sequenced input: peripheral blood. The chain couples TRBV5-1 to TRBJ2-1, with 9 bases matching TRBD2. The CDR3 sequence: CASSLVSQEGSGRTQGHEQFF. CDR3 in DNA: TGCGCCAGCAGCTTGGTCTCCCAGGAAGGAAGCGGGAGGACCCAGGGCCATGAGCAGTTCTTC.